Listed below are T cell receptor beta chains from one sample, sequenced in a study of CD8 T cells in ankylosing spondylitis. Via MiXCR, TCRdb re-called the 5' RACE reads, giving one row per CDR3 protein. The table shows about 160,000 distinct CDR3 sequences, with about a sixth occurring only once. The sample taken for sequencing was blood, either unsorted or a sorted T cell fraction (not recorded which). These receptor sequences come from a male donor with ankylosing spondylitis or in good health (not recorded which). Each CDR3 is given with its conserved first and last residue. D genes are given only for firm matches.

d_gene,v_gene,CDR3aa
-,TRBV11-2,CASTAAGAFYEQYF
-,TRBV12-2,CASRIKDYSYEQYF
TRBD1,TRBV20-1,CSAFRDRVYNEQFF
-,TRBV30,CASRRADTQYF
-,TRBV7-9,CASSLDSGGLRAFF
TRBD2,TRBV5-1,CASSPEGLAVFGTQYF
TRBD2,TRBV27,CASRPRTSGSSYEQYF
-,TRBV12-3/TRBV12-4,CASSVPQGLPYNEQFF
TRBD1,TRBV7-9,CASSPIQGLYEAFF
TRBD1,TRBV5-1,CASSLGQGAGNTIYF
-,TRBV7-2,CASSLEGGAYDTQYF
TRBD2,TRBV27,CTSSPGLAGGSNEQFF
TRBD2,TRBV20-1,CSAAGVVTDTQYF
-,TRBV6-5,CATRSVDEQFF
-,TRBV30,CAWTPFPYGYTF
TRBD2,TRBV28,CASGTSGNDEQFF
-,TRBV29-1,CSALSAGELFF
-,TRBV10-3,CAISESPGPGELFF
-,TRBV20-1,CSASPGSTDTQYF
TRBD2,TRBV7-9,CASSSLAGEETQYF
-,TRBV2,CASSDSTLSPLHF
TRBD1,TRBV3-1,CASSQDQQGSEAFF
-,TRBV7-2,CASSITGPPIIPQHF
-,TRBV29-1,CSVYLGGGTYEQYF
TRBD1,TRBV5-1,CASSHGQGSLEQYF
-,TRBV7-8,CASSLGERGYGYTF
-,TRBV20-1,CSADWGYGYTF
-,TRBV6-1,CASSDGPMKGGYTF
-,TRBV6-6,CASSSKGPYEQYF
TRBD2,TRBV18,CASSPLWGSGQDEQFF